The 9 T cell receptor beta chains below come from one sample, sequenced in a study of shared clonotypes between healthy human individuals. Libraries were prepared by immunoSEQ multiplex PCR; TCRdb keeps only in-frame clonotypes and omits some of them. This sample carries hundreds of thousands of clones, 90% to 96% of them seen once, and the ten largest clones take less than 0.06%. Sequenced sample: naive CD4+ T cells sorted from blood. Subset meaning: CD45RA+ positively selected. Receptors originate from a woman aged 25 to 39 in good health.

The chain recombines TRBV5-5 with TRBJ1-1; D is unresolved. Looked up from germline, CDR1 is SGHKS and CDR2 is YYEKEE (reference sequence). Trimming stripped 1 base from V and 4 bases from J, with 8 bases between. The CDR3 runs to 13 residues. The CDR3 reads CASSLSTVTEAFF. The CDR3 nucleotides are TGTGCCAGCAGCTTGAGTACGGTCACTGAAGCTTTCTTT. The whole variable domain, filled in from reference TRBV5-5 and TRBJ1-1, reads DAGVTQSPTHLIKTRGQQVTLRCSPISGHKSVSWYQQVLGQGPQFIFQYYEKEERGRGNFPDRFSARQFPNYSSELNVNALLLGDSALYLCASSLSTVTEAFFGQGTRLTVV.

The genes are TRBV20-1 and TRBJ1-1; 9 positions agree with TRBD1. CDR3 length: 11 residues. The V and J ends lost 6 bases and 8 bases, in that order; junction bases with no gene match: 4. Germline CDR1 and CDR2: DFQATT and SNEGSKA (reference sequence). The CDR3 bases are TGCAGTGCGGGAGGGACAGGGGAAGCTTTCTTT. Its translation: CSAGGTGEAFF.

The genes are TRBV4-1 and TRBJ1-3, with TRBD1 matching 8 bases. Germline V gives CDR1 MGHRA, CDR2 YSYEKL. With 5 bases clipped from V and 3 bases from J, the junction kept 6 bases outside the gene matches. The CDR3 consists of 15 residues. CDR3 loop: CASSIEGTGGNTIYF. CDR3 nucleotide sequence: TGCGCCAGCAGCATCGAGGGGACAGGTGGAAACACCATATATTTT.

This chain links TRBV15 with TRBJ2-3, with 13 bases identical to TRBD2. This CDR3 has 19 residues. CDR1 LNHNV and CDR2 YYDKDF come from the germline V gene (reference sequence). Trimming took 4 bases from V and 2 from J; bases not matched to a gene: 12. The CDR3: CATSKGLAGPGQPTDTQYF. Written as DNA, the CDR3 is TGTGCCACCAGCAAGGGACTAGCGGGGCCTGGACAACCCACAGATACGCAGTATTTT.

This sequence joins TRBV7-9 and TRBJ2-5, with TRBD2 matching over 12 bases. Germline CDR1 SEHNR, CDR2 FQNEAQ (reference sequence). Trimming at V came to 4 bases and at J to 5 bases, leaving 8 bases not matched to a gene. The CDR3 covers 16 residues. CDR3 coding DNA: TGTGCCAGCAGCTCACACCCGGGACTAGCGGGCGAGACCCAGTACTTC. Amino acid sequence: CASSSHPGLAGETQYF. Based on the CDR3 plus reference TRBV7-9 and TRBJ2-5, the full variable domain is DTGVSQNPRHKITKRGQNVTFRCDPISEHNRLYWYRQTLGQGPEFLTYFQNEAQLEKSRLLSDRFSAERPKGSFSTLEIQRTEQGDSAMYLCASSSHPGLAGETQYFGPGTRLLVL.

CDR3 protein: CASQMGLEGVYEQYF. The CDR3 bases are TGTGCCAGCCAAATGGGGCTGGAGGGAGTCTACGAGCAGTACTTC. The V call is TRBV6-5, the J call TRBJ2-7; tentatively, D is TRBD2 (6 bases). Trimming removed 8 bases at V and 3 bases at J, with 20 bases between. The CDR3 spans 15 residues. Germline CDR1 MNHEY, CDR2 SVGAGI.

This clone came up once. The CDR3 spells CASSALGASAYNEQFF. CDR3 sequence (DNA): TGCGCCAGCAGCGCCTTAGGGGCTAGCGCCTACAATGAGCAGTTCTTC. V gene TRBV5-1 combines with J gene TRBJ2-1; possibly TRBD2 for D (6 bases). The V gene lost 4 bases and the J gene lost 2 bases, with 16 bases spanning the gap. From germline, CDR1 is SGHRS and CDR2 YFSETQ. This CDR3 has 16 residues.

The CDR3, as DNA: TGCGCCAGCAGCTACCAACTAGCGGGAGGGCCAGATACGCAGTATTTT. Translating it yields CASSYQLAGGPDTQYF. The genes are TRBV5-1 and TRBJ2-3; TRBD2 matches 13 bases. This CDR3 is built from 16 residues. Germline V gene lookup returns CDR1 SGHRS and CDR2 YFSETQ. V was clipped by 3 bases and J by 4 bases; unmatched bases: 5.

The chain carries TRBV19 and TRBJ2-7; D is ambiguous. The CDR3 has 11 amino acids. Germline CDR1 reads LNHDA; CDR2 reads SQIVND (reference sequence). Trimming removed 6 bases from V and 4 bases from J, with 7 bases in between. For the CDR3, the DNA is TGTGCCAGTAGCCAAGGGTACGAGCAGTACTTC. Protein sequence: CASSQGYEQYF.